These T cell receptor beta chains were read from a single sample in a study of T cells in localized non-small cell lung cancer. TCRdb's copy holds only in-frame clones and misses some; the assay was immunoSEQ multiplex PCR. Among tens of thousands of clones, 85% to 90% were seen once, and the ten largest hold around 4%. Material: peripheral blood, obtained before any cancer treatment. These receptors were obtained from a male donor at least 60 years old with stage III lung adenocarcinoma. The CDR3 runs from the conserved cysteine through the conserved F or W. D genes are given only for firm matches. Only part of the rows carry a size: once, few, many, or a class if the clone is expanded.

V gene,J gene,CDR3 length,clone size,D gene,CDR3 DNA,CDR3 protein
TRBV2,TRBJ1-1,14,NA,NA,TGTGCCAGCAACGGTGGGTCAATGAACACTGAAGCTTTCTTT,CASNGGSMNTEAFF
TRBV19,TRBJ1-1,14,few,NA,TGTGCCAGTAGTCCTAAGAGCGGGACATCTGAAGCTTTCTTT,CASSPKSGTSEAFF
TRBV28,TRBJ1-4,13,NA,NA,TGTGCCAGCAGAGAAGGCGGGAATGAAAAACTGTTTTTT,CASREGGNEKLFF
TRBV7-9,TRBJ2-7,14,NA,NA,TGTGCCAGCAGCCCCCGGGACTGGTGGGACGAGCAGTACTTC,CASSPRDWWDEQYF
TRBV7-8,TRBJ2-6,14,NA,NA,TGTGCCAGCAGCTTAACCGCTGGGGCCAACGTCCTGACTTTC,CASSLTAGANVLTF
TRBV15,TRBJ1-4,16,NA,TRBD1,TGTGCCACCAGCAGAGATTATCAGGGGGGGAACGAAAAACTGTTTTTT,CATSRDYQGGNEKLFF
TRBV7-3,TRBJ2-1,18,NA,TRBD2,TGTGCCAGCAGCAAGACTAGCGGGGCTAAACTATACAACAATGAGCAGTTCTTC,CASSKTSGAKLYNNEQFF
TRBV10-3,TRBJ2-7,11,NA,NA,TGTGCCATCAGTGAGTCAAAAGAGCAGTACTTC,CAISESKEQYF
TRBV7-9,TRBJ1-2,18,NA,TRBD1,TGTGCCAGCAGCTTAGGCGGGGACCGAGGACAGGGGGCCGGGGGCTACACCTTC,CASSLGGDRGQGAGGYTF
TRBV9,TRBJ2-7,14,NA,NA,TGTGCCAGCAGCGCCCGGGACATCCCCGGCGAGCAGTACTTC,CASSARDIPGEQYF
TRBV6-5,TRBJ2-5,14,NA,NA,TGTGCCAGCAGTATCGGCGGCCCGGCCCAGACCCAGTACTTC,CASSIGGPAQTQYF
TRBV18,TRBJ1-2,17,NA,NA,TGTGCCAGCTCACCATCCCCCCCGGGCAGGGGCCCCGTTGGCTACACCTTC,CASSPSPPGRGPVGYTF
TRBV5-6,TRBJ2-5,17,NA,NA,TGTGCCAGCAGCTTGTTCGCGGGTGGGGTCCCAAGTGTGACCCAGTACTTC,CASSLFAGGVPSVTQYF
TRBV29-1,TRBJ1-1,14,few,NA,TGCAGCGCCAAGCTCCAGGGCCTGAACACTGAAGCTTTCTTT,CSAKLQGLNTEAFF
TRBV6-5,TRBJ1-4,14,NA,NA,TGTGCCAGCAGTTACTCGAGTCAGTATGAAAAACTGTTTTTT,CASSYSSQYEKLFF
TRBV5-1,TRBJ1-6,14,few,NA,TGCGCCAGCAGCTTGCAGACCGATAATTCACCCCTCCACTTT,CASSLQTDNSPLHF
TRBV7-8,TRBJ2-1,15,NA,TRBD1,TGTGCCAGCAGCTCTACGGACAGGGGGGTCAATGAGCAGTTCTTC,CASSSTDRGVNEQFF
TRBV10-2,TRBJ2-7,14,NA,NA,TGCGCCAGCAGCACAGCGGGCCTCTCCTACGAGCAGTACTTC,CASSTAGLSYEQYF
TRBV7-2,TRBJ2-5,13,NA,NA,TGTGCCAGCCGACTGGCAGGTGATGAGACCCAGTACTTC,CASRLAGDETQYF
TRBV7-8,TRBJ2-3,16,NA,NA,TGTGCCAGTCGCCAAAAGGGGGGTATTTTCACAGATACGCAGTATTTT,CASRQKGGIFTDTQYF
TRBV28,TRBJ2-7,16,NA,TRBD1,TGTGCCAGCATCCCTGCATGGACAGGGGTCTTTTACGAGCAGTACTTC,CASIPAWTGVFYEQYF
TRBV6-5,TRBJ1-3,15,NA,NA,TGTGCCAGCAGCCCGGCCGGGACCACCGGAAACACCATATATTTT,CASSPAGTTGNTIYF
TRBV9,TRBJ2-3,14,NA,TRBD2,TGTGCCAGCAGCCTAGCGGGATTTACAGATACGCAGTATTTT,CASSLAGFTDTQYF
TRBV5-4,TRBJ2-3,15,NA,TRBD1,TGTGCCAGCAGCTTGGCGGGGACAGCCCAAGATACGCAGTATTTT,CASSLAGTAQDTQYF
TRBV28,TRBJ1-2,14,NA,TRBD1,TGTGCCAGCAGTCTAACAGGGGGCGACTATGGCTACACCTTC,CASSLTGGDYGYTF
TRBV5-4,TRBJ1-2,13,NA,NA,TGTGCCAGCAGGGGGACGGCCAGGGCTGGCTACACCTTC,CASRGTARAGYTF
TRBV4-1,TRBJ2-4,17,NA,TRBD2,TGCGCCAGCAGCCACCCTGGACCCAGCGGGGGCGGAAACATTCAGTACTTC,CASSHPGPSGGGNIQYF
TRBV11-3,TRBJ1-1,14,NA,NA,TGTGCCAGCAGCTTAGGGGGCTTGGGCACTGAAGCTTTCTTT,CASSLGGLGTEAFF
TRBV19,TRBJ1-2,12,NA,NA,TGTGCCAGTAGTATAGGCCCGGAAAGGTACACCTTC,CASSIGPERYTF
TRBV18,TRBJ2-2,15,NA,TRBD1,TGTGCCAGCTCACCTGGGACAGGAGTTCCCGGGGAGCTGTTTTTT,CASSPGTGVPGELFF
TRBV7-9,TRBJ1-6,13,NA,NA,TGTGCCAGCAGCTCCCTTTCGGGTTCACCCCTCCACTTT,CASSSLSGSPLHF
TRBV18,TRBJ2-1,14,NA,NA,TGTGCCAGCTCACCACCTTCCCCACCGTTTTATCAGTTCTTC,CASSPPSPPFYQFF
TRBV7-2,TRBJ1-1,13,few,NA,TGTGCCAGCAGCCCTCTCATGGTCACTGAAGCTTTCTTT,CASSPLMVTEAFF
TRBV10-3,TRBJ1-5,13,NA,NA,TGTGCCATCAGTGGGGGCCTCAATCAGCCCCAGCATTTT,CAISGGLNQPQHF
TRBV15,TRBJ1-5,15,NA,NA,TGTGCCACCAGCAGAGAGGCAGGGGGCAATCAGCCCCAGCATTTT,CATSREAGGNQPQHF
TRBV7-9,TRBJ1-1,13,NA,NA,TGTGCCAGCAGCTTAAAGGGGGACACTGAAGCTTTCTTT,CASSLKGDTEAFF
TRBV25-1,TRBJ2-1,17,NA,TRBD1,TGTGCCAGCAGTGGCCCGATAGGGGACAGGGCCTCCAATGAGCAGTTCTTC,CASSGPIGDRASNEQFF
TRBV19,TRBJ1-1,18,NA,NA,TGTGCCAGTAGTCGACGATATGTCACAGCTGATATGAACACTGAAGCTTTCTTT,CASSRRYVTADMNTEAFF
TRBV9,TRBJ2-1,12,NA,NA,TGTGCCAGCAGTGGGGACTGGGATGAGCAGTTCTTC,CASSGDWDEQFF
TRBV27,TRBJ2-1,14,NA,TRBD2,TGTGCCACCAATCGGGGGGGAACATACAATGAGCAGTTCTTC,CATNRGGTYNEQFF